This T cell receptor (beta chain) was sequenced during a study of Graves' ophthalmopathy and Graves' hyperthyroidism. V was shortened by 3 bases and J by 2 bases, with 8 bases between the two germline ends. Germline CDR1 reads LNHDA; CDR2 reads SQIVND (reference sequence). The CDR3 consists of 15 residues. RNA served as the template for amplifying TCR beta CDR3 regions. HTBI primers served in a first-round RT-PCR, which a second-round multiplex PCR followed. TCRdb reprocessed the multiplex PCR reads with MiXCR, giving one entry per CDR3 protein. The table shows roughly 610,000 distinct CDR3 sequences, with about 24% occurring only once. This clonotype appeared many times.

V is TRBV19 and J is TRBJ1-6; D may be TRBD1 (5 bases). The material sequenced was peripheral blood. This clonotype was obtained from a woman aged 18-29 years with stable Graves' hyperthyroidism. Some clones in this sample may be carry-over from other donors' samples. CDR3 protein: CASSIAGAYNSPLHF. The CDR3 nucleotides are TGTGCCAGTAGTATTGCGGGGGCCTATAATTCACCCCTCCACTTT.